This T cell receptor (beta chain) comes out of a study of cytomegalovirus exposure and HLA in healthy donors. The PCR was carried out with 60 Vbeta primers and 13 Jbeta primers. Only in-frame clones appear in the TCRdb table, and some are missing; sequencing was by immunoSEQ multiplex PCR. The repertoire holds roughly 120,000 clones, approximately 86% seen once, with about 1.7% in the top ten. CDR3 size: 14 residues. CDR1 is SGHRS, CDR2 YFSETQ, per germline. V was trimmed by 0 bases and J by 2 bases, leaving 9 bases between them. Study outcomes and limitations: In a later analysis, a missense DCLRE1C variant was linked to TCR beta V- and J-gene trimming. Within a later analysis, the majority of CMV-associated TCR beta chains appeared HLA-restricted.

This clone was seen a handful of times. Its antigen is not known. Sequencing was performed on PBMCs. The clonotype comes from a man between 40 and 49 years old in good health and CMV-seronegative. This sequence joins TRBV5-1 and TRBJ2-7; D perhaps matches TRBD1 (5 bases). CDR3 sequence reads: CASSLGGGTYEQYF. The DNA of the CDR3 is TGCGCCAGCAGCTTGGGGGGCGGCACCTACGAGCAGTACTTC.